This T cell receptor (beta chain) was sequenced during a study of cytomegalovirus exposure and HLA in healthy donors. Study at large: Per a later analysis, the approximately 600 first-cohort and 120 validation repertoires shared one platform.

It was the roughly 120-subject validation cohort, separate from the approximately 620-subject first cohort, to which the donors belonged. Study-wide findings and caveats: Clusters of TCRs from the first cohort tended to co-occur in the approximately 120 validation repertoires (as a later analysis found). Specificity for CMV antigens was confirmed in vitro for three of the CMV-associated chains.

J gave up 5 bases and V 4 bases, and 4 bases lay outside the gene matches. The CDR3 totals 15 residues. Germline V lookup: CDR1 SGHRS, CDR2 YFSETQ. A remark on this clone: Its antigen is not identified.

Here immunoSEQ multiplex PCR was the method, and the copy in TCRdb shows in-frame clones only, minus some. The repertoire includes 300,000 or so clones, 88% of them detected once, and roughly 0.96% sits in the top ten. Source material: PBMCs. The gene calls are TRBV5-1 and TRBJ2-2; 11 nucleotides align to TRBD1. This TCR was recovered from a man younger than 45 in good health and CMV-seronegative. In nucleotides, the CDR3 is TGCGCCAGCAGCCCTGGACAGGGGGCGACCGGGGAGCTGTTTTTT. Protein sequence: CASSPGQGATGELFF. The whole variable domain, remainder taken from reference TRBV5-1 and TRBJ2-2, is KAGVTQTPRYLIKTRGQQVTLSCSPISGHRSVSWYQQTPGQGLQFLFEYFSETQRNKGNFPGRFSGRQFSNSRSEMNVSTLELGDSALYLCASSPGQGATGELFFGEGSRLTVL.